Detailed here is one TCR beta chain. No cognate antigen has been identified for it. Per-base quality was not reported, and no clone a single base away is much larger than it. A MiSeq instrument was used for deep resolution sequencing, which targeted depths ranging from 1 in 1 million up to 1 in 200,000 T cells, with coverage averaging 10x for each clonotype. The immunoSEQ hsTCRB Kit was used to generate the TCR beta libraries. Per the source publication's procedure: Data were analyzed with ImmunoSEQ Data Assistant and ImmunoSEQ Analyzer, with V, D and J genes assigned per IMGT definitions. Clonality, which ranges from 0 to 1, was calculated by subtracting the normalized Shannon entropy of productive rearrangement frequencies from one. Public clonotype analysis was restricted to overrepresented clonotypes comprising at least 0.05% of each patient's repertoire. About a dozen age-matched healthy donor repertoires from immuneACCESS served as clonality controls. TCRdb took over this immuneACCESS table, retaining in-frame rearrangements with V and J assigned. Such tables are incomplete; in checked studies, under half of the missing clones stem from an unresolved V gene, and the remainder is unexplained. V, J and clone size are those of that table, while D and trimming were read from the DNA. In all, the sample holds some 350,000 clones, and 60% to 80% of those were seen once. 6% to 6.5% of the sample is in the top ten clones.

The source of the sample is a study of cytotoxic CD8 clonotypes in ibrutinib-treated CLL (dated by TCRdb to the early 2020s). The study in broad terms: In this cohort, 15 patients were treatment-naive and roughly 10 were relapsed/refractory, while around 18 had unmutated IGHV. Responses were partial in 24 patients and complete in 2; after median around 66 months follow-up, around 14 stayed in remission and roughly twelve progressed. Response samples were taken after a median of approximately 12 months on treatment, ranging from roughly 6 to 36 months. On average, each sample had hundreds of thousands of productive templates and under 95,000 productive rearrangements. Of the roughly 90 people in the trial, about two dozen had longitudinal samples available. Cryopreserved peripheral blood mononuclear cells were obtained before treatment, at response, and at either sustained remission or disease progression. Every remission and progressive disease sample was obtained while ibrutinib was still being received by the patients.

For TCR beta library preparation, approximately 1.8 micrograms of genomic DNA was extracted from cryopreserved PBMCs. Longitudinal blood samples from CLL patients on ibrutinib monotherapy underwent high-throughput TCR beta sequencing. Patients were enrolled in a phase 2 open-label single-center ibrutinib monotherapy trial. Findings and caveats that apply to the study as a whole: Baseline clonality exceeded that of age-matched healthy donors and correlated strongly with circulating CD8+ T-cell counts. Sampling times were not matched between sustained-remission and progressing patients, and lymph node repertoires were not studied. Public clonotypes were found to be uncommon and were observed to contract or remain stable during treatment; the increase in clonality was shown to reflect expansion of private clonotypes at ibrutinib response. Clonality increased at ibrutinib response, stayed stable in sustained remission, and fell back toward baseline at progression.

The input for sequencing was PBMCs, taken after 36 months of ibrutinib treatment. This TCR was sampled from a human donor with chronic lymphocytic leukemia.

The sequenced DNA: TGCGCCAGCAGCCAAGATCAGGGTAGGGCCACAGATACGCAGTATTTT. Its translation is CASSQDQGRATDTQYF. The V and J genes are TRBV4-1 and TRBJ2-3; matching of 5 bases hints at TRBD1 as the D gene. The CDR3 runs 16 amino acids, cysteine and phenylalanine included. Of the read, only the CDR3 DNA is kept; its 48 bases are in frame from base 1. A distance of 12 bases separates the germline ends of V and J, which lose 0 bases and 2 bases respectively. The germline V gene supplies CDR1 MGHRA and CDR2 YSYEKL.